The clone carrying this T cell receptor (beta chain) was seen a handful of times. Its target is not known. From 300 to 400 ng of RNA, a library with molecular barcoded alpha/delta and beta/gamma adaptors was made. TCRdb re-called the reads with MiXCR, one entry per CDR3 protein. The profile shows around 20,000 distinct CDR3 sequences, roughly a fifth of them singletons. Trimming took 3 bases from V and 3 from J, leaving 9 bases between them. CDR3 length: 13 residues. Looked up from germline, CDR1 is SQVTM and CDR2 is ANQGSEA. The sample is drawn from a study of read filtering for tumor transcriptome and immune sequencing. Study-level results: Compared with RNA-seq, IR-seq gave much higher clonotype depth and reliability. Roughly 80% of IR-seq clonotypes had one read, totaling about 3.3% of reads; RNA-seq: about 69% and 49%.

Sequencing used a population of CD138-negative cells sorted from bone marrow. The V gene is TRBV29-1, the J gene TRBJ1-5; D call uncertain. The TCR was taken from a donor aged 40 or over with multiple myeloma. The CDR3 nucleotides are TGCAGCGTTGAGCAAGGGTACAATCAGCCCCAGCATTTT. Translated: CSVEQGYNQPQHF.